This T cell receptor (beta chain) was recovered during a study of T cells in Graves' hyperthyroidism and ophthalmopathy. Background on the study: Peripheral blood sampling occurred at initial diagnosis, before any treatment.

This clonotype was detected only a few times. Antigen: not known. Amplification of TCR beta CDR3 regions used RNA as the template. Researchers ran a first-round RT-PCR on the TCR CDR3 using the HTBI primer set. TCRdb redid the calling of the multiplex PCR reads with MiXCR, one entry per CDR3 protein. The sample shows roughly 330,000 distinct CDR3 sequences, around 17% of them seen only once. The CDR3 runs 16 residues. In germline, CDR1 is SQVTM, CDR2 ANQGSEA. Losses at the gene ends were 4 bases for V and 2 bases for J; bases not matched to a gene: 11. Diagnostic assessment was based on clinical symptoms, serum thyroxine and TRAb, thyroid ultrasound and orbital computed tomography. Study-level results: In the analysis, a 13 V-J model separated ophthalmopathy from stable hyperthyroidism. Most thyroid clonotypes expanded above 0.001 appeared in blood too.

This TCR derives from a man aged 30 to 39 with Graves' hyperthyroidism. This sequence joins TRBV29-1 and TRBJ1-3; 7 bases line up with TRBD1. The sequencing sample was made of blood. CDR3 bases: TGCAGCGTTGGAGAGAGGGAGACAGGGACTGGAAACACCATATATTTT. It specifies CSVGERETGTGNTIYF.